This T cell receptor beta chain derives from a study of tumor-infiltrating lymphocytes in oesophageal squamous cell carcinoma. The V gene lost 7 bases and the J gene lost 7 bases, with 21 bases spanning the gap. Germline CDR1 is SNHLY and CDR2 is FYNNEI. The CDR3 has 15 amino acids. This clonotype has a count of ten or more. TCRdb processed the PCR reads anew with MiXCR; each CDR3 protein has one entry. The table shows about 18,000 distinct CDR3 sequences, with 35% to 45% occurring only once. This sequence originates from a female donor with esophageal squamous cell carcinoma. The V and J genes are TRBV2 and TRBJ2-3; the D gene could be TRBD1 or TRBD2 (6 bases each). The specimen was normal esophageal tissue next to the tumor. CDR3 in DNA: TGTGCCAGCACCATAGGGGGGTCCCTGATAAATACGCAGTATTTT. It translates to CASTIGGSLINTQYF.